This note documents a single T cell receptor (beta chain) sequence. These data belong to a study of cytomegalovirus exposure and HLA in healthy donors. Both 60 Vbeta primers and 13 Jbeta primers went into the PCR. TCRdb's table, derived via immunoSEQ multiplex PCR, lists solely in-frame clones and lacks some. The data show nearly 110,000 clones, about 80% seen once. Germline V gene data show CDR1 as LNHDA and CDR2 as SQIVND (reference sequence). The V segment lost 9 bases and the J segment 3 bases; nucleotides outside the gene matches: 15. This CDR3 has 16 residues. Sequenced: PBMCs. This chain connects TRBV19 to TRBJ2-7; 9 bases are shared with TRBD1. The clonotype comes from a man in his thirties or forties in good health and CMV-seronegative. The DNA of the CDR3 is TGTGCCAGCACGAATCCCATAGGACAGGGGATCTACGAGCAGTACTTC. Protein: CASTNPIGQGIYEQYF.